This record covers a single T cell receptor beta chain. The antigen remains unidentified. In germline, CDR1 is SGHVS, CDR2 FQNEAQ. Trimming cost V 7 bases and J 3 bases, with 21 bases left between them. The CDR3 length is 16 residues. This specimen comes from a study of shared clonotypes between healthy human individuals. Study-wide findings and caveats: Against clonotypes common to all four donors, non-shared ones had lower generation probabilities.

Positive CCR7 selection of CD45RO-negative cells yielded the naive CD8 cells, and terminally differentiated effector memory CD45RA+ cells were excluded. Donors were Caucasian adults residing in Nashville, Tennessee, USA. Generated by immunoSEQ multiplex PCR, the TCRdb table keeps only in-frame clones and is missing some. Of about 2 million clones listed, approximately 94% are singletons. Material: naive CD8+ T cells sorted from blood. The gene calls are TRBV7-8 and TRBJ1-1, with a tentative D call TRBD1 (5 bases). This TCR derives from a man younger than 30 in good health. CDR3 bases: TGTGCCAGCACCATAGGTTTGGGGGACCCATACACTGAAGCTTTCTTT. Its translation is CASTIGLGDPYTEAFF.